The 11 T cell receptor beta chains below come from one sample, sequenced in a study of technical replicates of blood from a few donors. The data were produced by immunoSEQ multiplex PCR, yet TCRdb's version contains in-frame clones alone and is incomplete. The repertoire holds tens of thousands of clones, with roughly 94% as singletons. Sequencing input: T cells isolated from PBMCs. Every receptor here comes from a human donor in good health.

This chain joins TRBV28 and TRBJ1-1; a possible D gene is TRBD1 (6 bases). Germline-derived CDR1 and CDR2 are MDHEN and SYDVKM. This CDR3 has 15 residues. V was cut by 8 bases and J by 2 bases, with 18 bases left in between. The CDR3 DNA reads as TGTGCCAGCTTTCTTACGGGACACGAAAACACTGAAGCTTTCTTT. Amino acids: CASFLTGHENTEAFF.

This rearrangement joins TRBV4-3 to TRBJ2-1, with 8 bases aligning to TRBD2. The length of the CDR3 is 16 residues. The V segment lost 0 bases and the J segment 8 bases; nucleotides outside the gene matches: 9. Germline CDR1 is LGHNA and CDR2 is YSLEER. CDR3 in amino acids: CASSQEASGLFHEQFF. The CDR3 nucleotides are TGCGCCAGCAGCCAAGAGGCTAGCGGGCTCTTTCATGAGCAGTTCTTC.

This rearrangement joins TRBV18 to TRBJ2-7; 8 bases match TRBD1. The germline CDR1 and CDR2 sequences are KGHSH and LQKENI. Germline trimming cut 0 bases from V and 3 bases from J; bases unmatched to any gene: 7. CDR3 length: 16 amino acids. The CDR3, as DNA: TGTGCCAGCTCACCACCCCGGACAGGGAAGCTCTACGAGCAGTACTTC. This codes for CASSPPRTGKLYEQYF.

J is TRBJ2-7 and V is TRBV19, with D perhaps matching TRBD1 (6 bases). The CDR3 runs to 17 residues. Germline V gene lookup returns CDR1 LNHDA and CDR2 SQIVND (reference sequence). V lost 0 bases and J lost 0, with 15 bases in between. CDR3 in DNA: TGTGCCAGTAGTATAGATCCCGGACAGACCGCCTCCTACGAGCAGTACTTC. It yields the protein CASSIDPGQTASYEQYF.

This chain uses TRBV4-1 with TRBJ2-1; TRBD2 agrees at 11 bases. The germline CDR1 and CDR2 sequences are MGHRA and YSYEKL. Germline trimming cut 1 base from V and 8 bases from J; bases unmatched to any gene: 4. There are 15 residues in the CDR3. The CDR3 region has the DNA TGCGCCAGCAGCCAAGCCGGGACTAGCGGCTATGAGCAGTTCTTC. It codes for CASSQAGTSGYEQFF.

The chain joins TRBV6-6 to TRBJ2-7; D unresolved. Per the germline V gene, CDR1 is MNHNY and CDR2 is SVGAGI (reference sequence). This CDR3 is built from 11 residues. The CDR3 reads CPLLAFYEQYF. For the CDR3, the DNA is TGTCCCCTCTTAGCTTTTTACGAGCAGTACTTC.

The chain carries TRBV19 and TRBJ2-5; 8 bases line up with TRBD2. The CDR3 has 16 amino acids. V lost 3 bases and J lost 4; bases outside the gene matches: 10. Germline CDR1 and CDR2: LNHDA and SQIVND (reference sequence). The CDR3 spells CASSISAGDVGETQYF. CDR3 coding DNA: TGTGCCAGTAGTATCTCAGCGGGAGATGTCGGAGAGACCCAGTACTTC.

This clone showed up just once. J is TRBJ2-3 and V is TRBV11-2; no reliable D call. Deletions cut 4 bases from V and 1 base from J, with 9 bases between. This CDR3 is built from 14 residues. Germline V gene lookup returns CDR1 SGHAT and CDR2 FQNNGV. The CDR3 loop reads CASSSITGTDTQYF. CDR3 in DNA: TGTGCCAGCAGCTCAATAACTGGCACAGATACGCAGTATTTT.

The chain employs TRBV6-6 and TRBJ2-7; a possible D gene is TRBD1 (6 bases). V gave up 4 bases and J gave up 5 bases, with 12 bases separating them. Germline V gene data show CDR1 as MNHNY and CDR2 as SVGAGI (reference sequence). This CDR3 has 13 residues. The CDR3 is CASSSLRQDEQYF. In DNA, the CDR3 is TGTGCCAGCAGTTCACTTCGACAGGACGAGCAGTACTTC.

The chain combines TRBV4-1 with TRBJ2-7; a possible D gene is TRBD2 (6 bases). The length of the CDR3 is 15 residues. Germline lookup yields CDR1 MGHRA and CDR2 YSYEKL. V was trimmed by 0 bases and J by 2 bases, leaving 11 bases between them. The CDR3 sequence is CASSQDERVTYEQYF. In DNA form, the CDR3 reads TGCGCCAGCAGCCAAGATGAGCGGGTCACCTACGAGCAGTACTTC.

Worth noting for this clone: This sample includes further DNA sequences coding for the same CDR3. The J gene is TRBJ2-7, the V gene TRBV6-5, with D maybe TRBD1 (5 bases). The germline V and J ends were trimmed by 3 bases and 4 bases, with 13 bases remaining between them. CDR1 and CDR2 from the germline V gene are MNHEY and SVGAGI. The CDR3 is 14 amino acids. The CDR3 sequence is CASSYSGQGYEQYF. The CDR3 region has the DNA TGTGCCAGCAGTTATAGTGGACAAGGATACGAGCAGTACTTC.